The 2 T cell receptor beta chains below come from one sample, sequenced in a study of radiotherapy plus CTLA-4 blockade in lung cancer. Clones were sequenced by immunoSEQ multiplex PCR, and TCRdb holds only the in-frame ones, with some missing. The repertoire holds some 120,000 clones, more than 65% seen once, with 3.3% in the top ten. Sequences were derived from peripheral blood, sampled from a patient treated with radiotherapy plus ipilimumab. The receptors come from a human donor with non-small cell lung cancer that progressed on radiotherapy plus ipilimumab. Some clones in this sample may be carry-over from other donors' samples.

The V and J genes are TRBV5-1 and TRBJ2-1, with 8 bases matching TRBD2. The junction had 8 bases not matched to a gene; V was cut back by 4 bases and J by 2 bases. The CDR3 runs to 16 residues. The V gene's germline CDR1 is SGHRS and CDR2 YFSETQ. The CDR3 sequence is CASSGPSGGPYNEQFF. CDR3 sequence (DNA): TGCGCCAGCAGCGGTCCAAGCGGGGGCCCCTACAATGAGCAGTTCTTC.

The chain recombines TRBV15 with TRBJ1-4, with TRBD1 matching 7 bases. Germline-derived CDR1 and CDR2 are LNHNV and YYDKDF (reference sequence). With 5 bases clipped from V and 7 bases from J, the junction kept 10 bases outside the gene matches. The CDR3 is made up of 15 amino acids. Written as DNA, the CDR3 is TGTGCCACCAGCGGAACGGAGGGGGCAGGTGAAAAACTGTTTTTT. This encodes CATSGTEGAGEKLFF.